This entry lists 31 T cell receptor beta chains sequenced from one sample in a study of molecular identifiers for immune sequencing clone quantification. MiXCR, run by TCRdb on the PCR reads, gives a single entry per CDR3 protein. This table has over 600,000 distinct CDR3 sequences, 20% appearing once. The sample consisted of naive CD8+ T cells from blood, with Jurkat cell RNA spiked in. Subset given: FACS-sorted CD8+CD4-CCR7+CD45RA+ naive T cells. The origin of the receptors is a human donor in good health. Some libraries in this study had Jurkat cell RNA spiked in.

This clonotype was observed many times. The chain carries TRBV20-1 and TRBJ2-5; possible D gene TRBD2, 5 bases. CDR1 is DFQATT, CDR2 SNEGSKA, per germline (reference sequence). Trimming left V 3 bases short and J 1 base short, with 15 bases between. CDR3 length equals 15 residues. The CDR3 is CSASLEEDSQETQYF. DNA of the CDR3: TGCAGTGCTAGTTTAGAGGAGGATTCCCAAGAGACCCAGTACTTC.

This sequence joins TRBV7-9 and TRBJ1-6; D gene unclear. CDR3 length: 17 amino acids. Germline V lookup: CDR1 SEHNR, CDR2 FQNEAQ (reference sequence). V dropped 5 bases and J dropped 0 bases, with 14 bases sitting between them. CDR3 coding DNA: TGTGCCAGCAGCCCCGACACCACTAGCTCCTATAATTCACCCCTCCACTTT. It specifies CASSPDTTSSYNSPLHF.

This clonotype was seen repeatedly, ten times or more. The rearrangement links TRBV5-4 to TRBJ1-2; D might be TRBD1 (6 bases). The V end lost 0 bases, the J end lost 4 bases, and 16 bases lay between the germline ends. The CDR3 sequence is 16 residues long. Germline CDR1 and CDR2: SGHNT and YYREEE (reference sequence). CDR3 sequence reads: CASSLGVTGFGYGYTF. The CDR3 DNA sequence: TGTGCCAGCAGCTTGGGGGTTACAGGGTTCGGCTATGGCTACACCTTC.

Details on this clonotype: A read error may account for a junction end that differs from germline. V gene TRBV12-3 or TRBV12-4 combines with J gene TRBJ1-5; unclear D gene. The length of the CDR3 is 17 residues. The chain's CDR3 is CASSLFQLGTSSQPQHF. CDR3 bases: TGTGCCAGCAGTTTATTCCAACTAGGCACTAGCAGTCAGCCCCAGCATTTT.

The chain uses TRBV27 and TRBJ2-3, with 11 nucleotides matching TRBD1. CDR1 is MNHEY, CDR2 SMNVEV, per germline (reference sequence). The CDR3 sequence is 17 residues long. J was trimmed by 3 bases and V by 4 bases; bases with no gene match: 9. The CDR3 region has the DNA TGTGCCAGCAGTTCGGACAGGGGGCAGATTTTGACAGATACGCAGTATTTT. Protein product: CASSSDRGQILTDTQYF.

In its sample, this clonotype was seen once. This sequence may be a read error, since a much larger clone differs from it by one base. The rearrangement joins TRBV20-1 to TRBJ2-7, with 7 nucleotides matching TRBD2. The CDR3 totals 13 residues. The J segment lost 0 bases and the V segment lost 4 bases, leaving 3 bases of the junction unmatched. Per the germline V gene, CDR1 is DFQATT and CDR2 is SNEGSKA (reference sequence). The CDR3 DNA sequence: TGCAGTGCTACCGGGACTAACTCCTACGAGCAGTACTTC. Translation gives CSATGTNSYEQYF.

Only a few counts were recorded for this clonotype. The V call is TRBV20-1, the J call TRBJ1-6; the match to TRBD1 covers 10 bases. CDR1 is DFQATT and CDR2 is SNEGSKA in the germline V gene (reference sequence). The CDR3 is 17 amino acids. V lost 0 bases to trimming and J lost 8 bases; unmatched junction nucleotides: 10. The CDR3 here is CSARDTWAGTGDSPLHF. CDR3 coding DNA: TGCAGTGCTAGAGATACTTGGGCCGGGACAGGGGATTCACCCCTCCACTTT.

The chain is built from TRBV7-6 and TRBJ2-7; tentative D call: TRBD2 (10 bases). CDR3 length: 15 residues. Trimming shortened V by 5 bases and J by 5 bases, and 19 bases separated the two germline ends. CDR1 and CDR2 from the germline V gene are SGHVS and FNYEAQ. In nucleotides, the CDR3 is TGTGCCAGCAGCCGCGGACAGGGGACTAGCGACGAGCAGTACTTC. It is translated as CASSRGQGTSDEQYF.

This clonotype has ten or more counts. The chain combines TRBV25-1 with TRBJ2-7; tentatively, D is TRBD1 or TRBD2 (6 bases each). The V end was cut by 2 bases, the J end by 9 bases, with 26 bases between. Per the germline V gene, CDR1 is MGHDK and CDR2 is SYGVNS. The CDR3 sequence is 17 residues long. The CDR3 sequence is CASSEVGPLGGSDGQYF. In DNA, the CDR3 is TGTGCCAGCAGTGAAGTTGGACCCCTCGGGGGCAGCGACGGGCAGTACTTC.

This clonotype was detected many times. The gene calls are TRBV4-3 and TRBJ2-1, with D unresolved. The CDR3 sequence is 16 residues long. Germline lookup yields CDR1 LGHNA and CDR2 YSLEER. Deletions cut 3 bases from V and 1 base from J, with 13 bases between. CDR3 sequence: CASSQGAFGSYNEQFF. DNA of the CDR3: TGCGCCAGCAGCCAGGGCGCGTTTGGGTCCTACAATGAGCAGTTCTTC.

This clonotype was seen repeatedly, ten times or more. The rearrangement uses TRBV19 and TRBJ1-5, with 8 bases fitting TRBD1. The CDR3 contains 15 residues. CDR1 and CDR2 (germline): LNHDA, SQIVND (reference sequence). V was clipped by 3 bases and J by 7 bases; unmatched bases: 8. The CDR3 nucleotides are TGTGCCAGTAGTATTGGACAGGGCTATATCCAGCCCCAGCATTTT. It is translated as CASSIGQGYIQPQHF.

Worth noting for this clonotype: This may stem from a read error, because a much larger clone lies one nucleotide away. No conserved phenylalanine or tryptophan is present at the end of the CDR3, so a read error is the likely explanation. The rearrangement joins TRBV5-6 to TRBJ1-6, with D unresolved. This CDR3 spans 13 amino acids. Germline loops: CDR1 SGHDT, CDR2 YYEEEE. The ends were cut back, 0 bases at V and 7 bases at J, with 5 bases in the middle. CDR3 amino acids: CASSLAKNSPLHS. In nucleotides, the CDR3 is TGTGCCAGCAGCTTGGCCAAGAATTCACCCCTCCACTCT.

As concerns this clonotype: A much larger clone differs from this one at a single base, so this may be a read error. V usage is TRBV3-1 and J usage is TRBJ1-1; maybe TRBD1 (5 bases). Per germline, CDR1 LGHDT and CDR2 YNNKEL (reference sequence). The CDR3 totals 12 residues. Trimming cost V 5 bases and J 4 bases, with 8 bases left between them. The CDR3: CASSADSTEAFF. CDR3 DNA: TGTGCCAGCAGCGCAGACAGCACTGAAGCTTTCTTT.

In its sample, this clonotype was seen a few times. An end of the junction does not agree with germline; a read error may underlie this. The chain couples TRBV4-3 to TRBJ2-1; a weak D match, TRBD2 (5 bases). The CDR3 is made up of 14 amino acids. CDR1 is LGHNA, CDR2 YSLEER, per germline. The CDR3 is CASSQARAYSEQFF. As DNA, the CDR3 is TGCGCCAGCAGCCAGGCGCGGGCCTACAGTGAGCAGTTCTTC.

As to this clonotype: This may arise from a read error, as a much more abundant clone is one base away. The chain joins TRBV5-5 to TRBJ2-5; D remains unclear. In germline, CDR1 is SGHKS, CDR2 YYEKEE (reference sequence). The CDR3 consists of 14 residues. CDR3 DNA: TGTGCCAGCAGCTTGTCGAGGTACCAAGAGACCCAGTGCTTC. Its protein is CASSLSRYQETQCF. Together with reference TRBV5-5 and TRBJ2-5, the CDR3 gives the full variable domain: DAGVTQSPTHLIKTRGQQVTLRCSPISGHKSVSWYQQVLGQGPQFIFQYYEKEERGRGNFPDRFSARQFPNYSSELNVNALLLGDSALYLCASSLSRYQETQCFGPGTRLLVL.

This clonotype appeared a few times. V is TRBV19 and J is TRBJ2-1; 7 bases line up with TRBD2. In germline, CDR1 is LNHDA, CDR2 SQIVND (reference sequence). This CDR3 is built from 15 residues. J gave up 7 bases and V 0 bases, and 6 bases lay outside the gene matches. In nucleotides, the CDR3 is TGTGCCAGTAGTATAGATGGCGGGAGCTTAAATGAGCAGTTCTTC. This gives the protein CASSIDGGSLNEQFF.

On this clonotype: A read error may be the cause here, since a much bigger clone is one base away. CDR3 coding DNA: TGTGCCAGCAGCTTAGAAGGGACTAGCGGTTACGAGCAGTACTTC. Residues: CASSLEGTSGYEQYF. The rearrangement links TRBV7-9 to TRBJ2-7; 11 bases are shared with TRBD2. The CDR3 extends over 15 amino acids. The V segment lost 1 base and the J segment 4 bases; nucleotides outside the gene matches: 3. The germline V gene encodes CDR1 SEHNR and CDR2 FQNEAQ (reference sequence).

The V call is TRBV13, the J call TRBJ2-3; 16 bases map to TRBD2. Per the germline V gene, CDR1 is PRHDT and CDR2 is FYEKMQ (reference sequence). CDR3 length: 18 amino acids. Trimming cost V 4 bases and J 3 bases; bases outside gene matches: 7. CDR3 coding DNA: TGTGCCAGCAGCTCGGGACTAGCGGGAGGGCCCTCGACAGATACGCAGTATTTT. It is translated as CASSSGLAGGPSTDTQYF. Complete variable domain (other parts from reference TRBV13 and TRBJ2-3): AAGVIQSPRHLIKEKRETATLKCYPIPRHDTVYWYQQGPGQDPQFLISFYEKMQSDKGSIPDRFSAQQFSDYHSELNMSSLELGDSALYFCASSSGLAGGPSTDTQYFGPGTRLTVL.

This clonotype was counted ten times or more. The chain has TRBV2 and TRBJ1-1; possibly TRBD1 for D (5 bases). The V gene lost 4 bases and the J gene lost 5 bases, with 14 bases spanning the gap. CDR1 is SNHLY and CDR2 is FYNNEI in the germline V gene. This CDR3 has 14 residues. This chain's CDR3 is CASSGVLRETEAFF. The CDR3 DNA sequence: TGTGCCAGCAGTGGGGTACTCAGGGAAACTGAAGCTTTCTTT.

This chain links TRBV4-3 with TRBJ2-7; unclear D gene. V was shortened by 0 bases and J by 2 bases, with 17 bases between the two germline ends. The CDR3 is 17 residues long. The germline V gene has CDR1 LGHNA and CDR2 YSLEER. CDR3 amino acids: CASSQDWSIGDTYEQYF. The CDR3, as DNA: TGCGCCAGCAGCCAAGATTGGTCGATAGGAGACACCTACGAGCAGTACTTC.

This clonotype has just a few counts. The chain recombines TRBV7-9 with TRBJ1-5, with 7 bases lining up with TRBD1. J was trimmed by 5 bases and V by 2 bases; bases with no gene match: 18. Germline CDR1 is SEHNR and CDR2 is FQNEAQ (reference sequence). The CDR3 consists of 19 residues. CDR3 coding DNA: TGTGCCAGCAGCTTACAGGGGGTGAGAGAAGTCGGGCAGGATCAGCCCCAGCATTTT. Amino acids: CASSLQGVREVGQDQPQHF.

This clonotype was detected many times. The CDR3 coding sequence is TGTGCCAGCAGTTTTTCGGGGGGGGGCACTGAAGCTTTCTTT. This translates into CASSFSGGGTEAFF. The V gene is TRBV6-2 or TRBV6-3, the J gene TRBJ1-1, with a weak D call TRBD1 (5 bases). This CDR3 has 14 residues. Germline CDR1 reads MNHEY; CDR2 reads SVGEGT. V was cut by 4 bases and J by 4 bases, with 13 bases left in between.

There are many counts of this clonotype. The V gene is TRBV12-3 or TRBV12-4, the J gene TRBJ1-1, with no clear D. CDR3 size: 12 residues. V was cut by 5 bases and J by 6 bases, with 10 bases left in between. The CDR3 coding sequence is TGTGCCAGCAGTCACCCCCTTTCTGAAGCTTTCTTT. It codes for CASSHPLSEAFF.

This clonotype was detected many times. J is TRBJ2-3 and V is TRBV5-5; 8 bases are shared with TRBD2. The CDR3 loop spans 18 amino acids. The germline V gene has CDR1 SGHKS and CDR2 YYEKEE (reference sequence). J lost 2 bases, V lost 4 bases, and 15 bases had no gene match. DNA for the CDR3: TGTGCCAGCAGCCCGCTACGGGCTAGCGGGCTCTACACAGATACGCAGTATTTT. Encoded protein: CASSPLRASGLYTDTQYF.

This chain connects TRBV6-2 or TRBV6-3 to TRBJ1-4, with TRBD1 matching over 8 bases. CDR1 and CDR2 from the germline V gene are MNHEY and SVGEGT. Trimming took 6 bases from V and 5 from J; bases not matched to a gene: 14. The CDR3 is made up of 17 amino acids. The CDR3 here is CASRTRWTGPNNEKLFF. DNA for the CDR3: TGTGCCAGCAGGACCCGATGGACAGGGCCGAACAATGAAAAACTGTTTTTT.

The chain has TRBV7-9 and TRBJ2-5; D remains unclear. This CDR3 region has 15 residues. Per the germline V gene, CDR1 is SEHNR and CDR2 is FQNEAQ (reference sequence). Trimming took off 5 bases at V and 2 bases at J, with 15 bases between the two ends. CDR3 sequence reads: CASSRGVVAQETQYF. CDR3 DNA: TGTGCCAGCAGCCGAGGTGTTGTAGCTCAAGAGACCCAGTACTTC.

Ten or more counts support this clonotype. CDR3 in DNA: TGTGCCAGCAGCTTATGGTCGGGGCAAGAGACCCAGTACTTC. Translated, it gives CASSLWSGQETQYF. The rearrangement joins TRBV7-8 to TRBJ2-5, with TRBD2 as a possible D gene (5 bases). Trimming pared 2 bases from V and 2 bases from J, leaving 9 bases between. The CDR3 consists of 14 residues. Germline V gene lookup returns CDR1 SGHVS and CDR2 FQNEAQ.

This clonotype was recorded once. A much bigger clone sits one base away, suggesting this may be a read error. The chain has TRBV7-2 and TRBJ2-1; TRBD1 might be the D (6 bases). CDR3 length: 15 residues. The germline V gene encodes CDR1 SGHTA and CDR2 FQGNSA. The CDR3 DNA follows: TGTGCCAGCAAGACGGACAGTTACATGTACAATGAGCAGTCCTTC. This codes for CASKTDSYMYNEQSF.

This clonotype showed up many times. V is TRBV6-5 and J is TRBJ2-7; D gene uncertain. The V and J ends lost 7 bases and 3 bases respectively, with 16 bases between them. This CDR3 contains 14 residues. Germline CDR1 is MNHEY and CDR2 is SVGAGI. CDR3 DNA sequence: TGTGCCAGCAAATCCAGCATTGGGTACTACGAGCAGTACTTC. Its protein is CASKSSIGYYEQYF.

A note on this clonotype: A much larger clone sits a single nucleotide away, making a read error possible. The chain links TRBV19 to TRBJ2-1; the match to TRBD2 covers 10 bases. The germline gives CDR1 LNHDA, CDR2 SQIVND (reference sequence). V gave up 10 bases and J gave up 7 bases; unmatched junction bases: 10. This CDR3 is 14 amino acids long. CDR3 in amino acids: CATCLAGDANEQFF. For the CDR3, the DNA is TGTGCCACCTGCCTAGCGGGAGATGCGAATGAGCAGTTCTTC.

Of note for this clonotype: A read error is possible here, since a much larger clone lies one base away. The CDR3 DNA is TGTGCCAGCAGTTACCAGTCGGGAGCTTTGGGAGCTTTCTTT. Translation gives CASSYQSGALGAFF. The chain recombines TRBV6-6 with TRBJ1-1; the D is unclear. The CDR3 totals 14 residues. The V gene's germline CDR1 is MNHNY and CDR2 SVGAGI (reference sequence). The ends were cut back, 2 bases at V and 10 bases at J, with 17 bases in the middle.